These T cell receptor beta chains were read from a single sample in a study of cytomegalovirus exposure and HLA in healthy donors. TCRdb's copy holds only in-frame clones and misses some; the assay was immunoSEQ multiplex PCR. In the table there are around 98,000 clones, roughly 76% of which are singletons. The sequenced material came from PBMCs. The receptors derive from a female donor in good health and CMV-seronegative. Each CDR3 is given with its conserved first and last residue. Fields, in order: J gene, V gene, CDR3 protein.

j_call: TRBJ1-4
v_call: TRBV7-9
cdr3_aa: CASSEDRTNEKLFF

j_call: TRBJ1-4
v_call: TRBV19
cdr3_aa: CASMREDGSEKLFF

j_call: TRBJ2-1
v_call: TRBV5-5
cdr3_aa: CASSLVAQWEQFF

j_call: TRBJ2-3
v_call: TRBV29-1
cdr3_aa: CSVEGQGTDTQYF

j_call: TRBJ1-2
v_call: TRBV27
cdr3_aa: CASSLGPLYGYTF

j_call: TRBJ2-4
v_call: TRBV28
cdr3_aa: CASTGQGSAKNIQYF

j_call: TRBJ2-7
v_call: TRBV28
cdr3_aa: CASSSPGLPPREQYF

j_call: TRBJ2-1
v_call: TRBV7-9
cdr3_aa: CASSALGDNEQFF

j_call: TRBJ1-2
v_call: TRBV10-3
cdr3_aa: CAISDPGRRGVYGYTF

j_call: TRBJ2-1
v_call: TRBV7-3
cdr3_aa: CASSLNRLAGLNEQFF

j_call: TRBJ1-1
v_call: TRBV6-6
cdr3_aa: CASSPDRSEAFF

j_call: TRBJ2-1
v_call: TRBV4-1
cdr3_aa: CASSQRGGALDEQFF

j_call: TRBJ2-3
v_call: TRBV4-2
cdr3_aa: CASSQGVGGWAATDTQYF

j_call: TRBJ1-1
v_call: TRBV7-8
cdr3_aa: CASSLRGGFTEAFF

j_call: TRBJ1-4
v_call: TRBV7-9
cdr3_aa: CASQGPGPGKLFF

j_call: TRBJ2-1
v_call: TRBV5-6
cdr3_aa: CASSLLGVDNEQFF

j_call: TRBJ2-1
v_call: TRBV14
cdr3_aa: CASSQVLAGGNEQFF

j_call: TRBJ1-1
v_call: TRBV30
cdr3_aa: CAWSGDRHEAFF

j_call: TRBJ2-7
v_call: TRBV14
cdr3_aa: CASSRPGTNIYEQYF

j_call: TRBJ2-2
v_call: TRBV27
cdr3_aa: CASSFTSGRTLWTGELFF

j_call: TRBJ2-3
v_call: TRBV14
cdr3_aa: CASSPGTSGRGTDTQYF

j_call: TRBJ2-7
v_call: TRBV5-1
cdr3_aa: CASSLMAGTGGYEQYF

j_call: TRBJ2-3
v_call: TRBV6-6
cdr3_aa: CASSYGNVASTDTQYF

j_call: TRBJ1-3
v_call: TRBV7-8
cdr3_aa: CASSLDRALGNTIYF

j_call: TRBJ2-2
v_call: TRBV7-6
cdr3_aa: CASSLLLAENTGELFF

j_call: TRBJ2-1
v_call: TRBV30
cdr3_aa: CAWSRGARNEQFF

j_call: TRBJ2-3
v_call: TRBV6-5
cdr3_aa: CASSYPGQGRDTQYF

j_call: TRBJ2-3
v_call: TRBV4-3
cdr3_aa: CASSGVGLAGKADTQYF

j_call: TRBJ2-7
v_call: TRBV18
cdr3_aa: CASSLERAARYEQYF

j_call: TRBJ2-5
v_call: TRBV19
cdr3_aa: CASSAQGVETQYF

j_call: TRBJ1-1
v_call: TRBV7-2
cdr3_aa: CASSAPGGGVNTEAFF

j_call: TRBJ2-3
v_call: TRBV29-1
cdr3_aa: CSVRLLGGTAADTQYF

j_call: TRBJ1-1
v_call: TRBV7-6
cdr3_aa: CASSSTPGRNTEAFF

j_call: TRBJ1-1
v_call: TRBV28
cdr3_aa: CASSSPAPGGRIIGVEAFF

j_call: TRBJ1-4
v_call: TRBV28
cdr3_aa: CASSLGGQGNEKLFF

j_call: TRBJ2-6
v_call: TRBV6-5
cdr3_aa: CASSYPTGAGANVLTF

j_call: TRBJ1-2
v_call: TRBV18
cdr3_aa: CASSPEGAYGYTF

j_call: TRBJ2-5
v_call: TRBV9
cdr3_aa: CASSPHQLAGGRETQYF

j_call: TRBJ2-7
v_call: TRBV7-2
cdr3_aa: CASSLALPGEHEQYF

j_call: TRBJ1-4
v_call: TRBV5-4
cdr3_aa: CASSSQGRGEKLFF

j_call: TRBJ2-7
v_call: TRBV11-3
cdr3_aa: CASSYTGRVGYEQYF

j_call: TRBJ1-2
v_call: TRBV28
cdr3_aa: CASNPGGSYGYTF

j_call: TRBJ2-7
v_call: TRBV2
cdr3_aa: CASSGDRELSFSYEQYF

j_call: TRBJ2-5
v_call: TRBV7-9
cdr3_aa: CSSSLGQSRQETQYF

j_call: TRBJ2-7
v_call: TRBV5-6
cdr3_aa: CASSWRLAGPYEQYF

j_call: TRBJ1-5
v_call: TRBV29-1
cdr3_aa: CSVGIGQGDQPQHF

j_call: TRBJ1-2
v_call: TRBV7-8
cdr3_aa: CASSPGYDYGYTF

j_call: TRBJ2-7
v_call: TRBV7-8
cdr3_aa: CASSLGEGFYYEQYF

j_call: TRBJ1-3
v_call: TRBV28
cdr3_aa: CASSYQDRDGNTIYF